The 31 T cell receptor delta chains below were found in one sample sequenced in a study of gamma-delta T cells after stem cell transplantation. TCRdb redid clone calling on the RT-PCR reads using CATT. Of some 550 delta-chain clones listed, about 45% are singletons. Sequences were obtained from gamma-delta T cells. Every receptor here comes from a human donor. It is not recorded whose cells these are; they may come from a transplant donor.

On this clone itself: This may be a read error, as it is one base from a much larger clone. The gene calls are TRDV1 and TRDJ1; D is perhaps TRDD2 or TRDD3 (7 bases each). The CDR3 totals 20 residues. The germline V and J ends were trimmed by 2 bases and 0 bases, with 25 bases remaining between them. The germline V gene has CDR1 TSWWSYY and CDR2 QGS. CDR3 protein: CALGEDDPSSWGEHTDKLIF. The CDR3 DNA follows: TGTGCTCTTGGGGAAGACGATCCTTCCTCCTGGGGGGAACACACCGATAAACTCATCTTT.

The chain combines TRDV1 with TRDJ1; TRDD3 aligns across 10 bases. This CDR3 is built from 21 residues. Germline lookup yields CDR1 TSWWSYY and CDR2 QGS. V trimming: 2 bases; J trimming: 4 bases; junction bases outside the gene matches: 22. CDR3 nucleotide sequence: TGTGCTCTTGGGGAATCCTGGGTGCGGGACTGGGGGATCCCCAAGGACGATAAACTCATCTTT. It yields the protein CALGESWVRDWGIPKDDKLIF.

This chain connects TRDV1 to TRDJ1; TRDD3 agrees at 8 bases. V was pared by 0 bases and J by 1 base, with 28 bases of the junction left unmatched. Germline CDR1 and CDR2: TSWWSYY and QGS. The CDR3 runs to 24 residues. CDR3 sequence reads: CALGELGLGETGLGVGLITDKLIF. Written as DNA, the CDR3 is TGTGCTCTTGGGGAACTAGGGCTCGGTGAGACCGGACTGGGGGTTGGCCTAATCACCGATAAACTCATCTTT.

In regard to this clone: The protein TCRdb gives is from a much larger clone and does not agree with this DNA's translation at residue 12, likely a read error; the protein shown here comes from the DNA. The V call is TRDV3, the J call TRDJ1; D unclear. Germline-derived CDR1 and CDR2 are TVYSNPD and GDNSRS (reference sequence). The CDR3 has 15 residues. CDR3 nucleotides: TGTGCCTTTGAGACCCCTATATCCCACGCCGATAGACTCATCTTT. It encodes CAFETPISHADRLIF.

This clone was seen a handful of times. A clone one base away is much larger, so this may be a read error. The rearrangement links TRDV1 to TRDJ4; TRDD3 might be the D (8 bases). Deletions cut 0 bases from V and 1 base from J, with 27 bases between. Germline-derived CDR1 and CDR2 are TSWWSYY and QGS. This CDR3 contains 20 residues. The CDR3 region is CALGELVLPLNWGVVRPLIF. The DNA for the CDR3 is TGTGCTCTTGGGGAACTGGTCCTTCCTCTGAACTGGGGGGTGGTCAGACCCCTGATCTTT.

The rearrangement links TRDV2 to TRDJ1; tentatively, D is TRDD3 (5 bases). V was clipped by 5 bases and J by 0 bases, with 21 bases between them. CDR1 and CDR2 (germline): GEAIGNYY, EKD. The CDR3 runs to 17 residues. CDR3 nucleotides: TGTGCCTGTGCCAAGCTGGGACAAACTCTTTACACCGATAAACTCATCTTT. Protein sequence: CACAKLGQTLYTDKLIF.

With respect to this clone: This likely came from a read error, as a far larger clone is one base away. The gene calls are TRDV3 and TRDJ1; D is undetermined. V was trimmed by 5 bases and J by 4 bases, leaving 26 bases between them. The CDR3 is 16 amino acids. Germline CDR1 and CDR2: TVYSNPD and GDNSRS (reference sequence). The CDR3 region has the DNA TGTGCCGCAAAAAGGTCCCCTGCCAGGGGCCACGATAAACTCATCTTT. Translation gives CAAKRSPARGHDKLIF.

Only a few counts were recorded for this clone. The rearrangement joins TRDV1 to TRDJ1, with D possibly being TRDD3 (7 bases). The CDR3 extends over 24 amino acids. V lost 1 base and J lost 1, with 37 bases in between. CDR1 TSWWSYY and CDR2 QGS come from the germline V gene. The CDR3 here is CALGEPGGLPYFYWGYLSTDKLIF. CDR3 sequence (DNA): TGTGCTCTTGGGGAACCGGGGGGCCTTCCCTATTTCTACTGGGGCTACTTAAGCACCGATAAACTCATCTTT.

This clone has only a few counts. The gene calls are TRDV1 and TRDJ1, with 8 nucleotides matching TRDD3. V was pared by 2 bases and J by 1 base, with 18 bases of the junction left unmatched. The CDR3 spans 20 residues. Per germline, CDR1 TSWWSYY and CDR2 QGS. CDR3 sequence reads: CALGEVGLILLGGLTDKLIF. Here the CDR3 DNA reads TGTGCTCTTGGGGAAGTGGGTCTTATCCTACTGGGGGGCCTCACCGATAAACTCATCTTT.

The CDR3 reads CAFTPNLVSSAGILLNTDKLIF. The CDR3 DNA reads TGTGCCTTCACCCCAAACCTTGTGTCTTCGGCCGGGATTCTATTGAACACCGATAAACTCATCTTT. The chain joins TRDV3 to TRDJ1, with TRDD3 as a possible D gene (5 bases). The germline V and J ends were trimmed by 3 bases and 0 bases, with 38 bases remaining between them. The CDR3 runs to 22 residues. Germline CDR1 is TVYSNPD and CDR2 is GDNSRS (reference sequence).

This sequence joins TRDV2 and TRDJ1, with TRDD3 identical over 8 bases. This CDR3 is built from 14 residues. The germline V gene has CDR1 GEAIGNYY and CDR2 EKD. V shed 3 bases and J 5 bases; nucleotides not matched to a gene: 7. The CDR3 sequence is CACDSLGARDKLIF. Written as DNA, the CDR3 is TGTGCCTGTGACTCACTGGGGGCTCGGGATAAACTCATCTTT.

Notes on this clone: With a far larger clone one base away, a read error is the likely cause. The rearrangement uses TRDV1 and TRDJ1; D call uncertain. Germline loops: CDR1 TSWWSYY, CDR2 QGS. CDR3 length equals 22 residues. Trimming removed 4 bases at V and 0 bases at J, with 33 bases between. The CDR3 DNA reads TGTGCTCTTGGGGGCTTACGGCTGGTTTGGTTTGACACTCCCGACTACACCGATAAACTCATCTTT. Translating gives CALGGLRLVWFDTPDYTDKLIF.

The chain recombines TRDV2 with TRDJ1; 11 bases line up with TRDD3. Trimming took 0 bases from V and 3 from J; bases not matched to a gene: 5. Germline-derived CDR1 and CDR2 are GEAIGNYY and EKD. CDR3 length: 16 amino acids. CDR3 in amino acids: CACDTVGDTRADKLIF. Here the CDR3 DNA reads TGTGCCTGTGACACCGTGGGGGATACGCGGGCCGATAAACTCATCTTT.

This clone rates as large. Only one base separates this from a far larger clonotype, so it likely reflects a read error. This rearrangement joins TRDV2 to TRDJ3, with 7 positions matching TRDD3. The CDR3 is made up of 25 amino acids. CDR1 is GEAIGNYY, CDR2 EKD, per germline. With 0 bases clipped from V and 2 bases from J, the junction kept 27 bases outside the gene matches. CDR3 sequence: CACDTVSGWGTPLRLSPWDTRQMFF. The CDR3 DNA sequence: TGTGCCTGTGACACCGTGAGTGGATGGGGGACCCCGCTTCGTTTATCGCCCTGGGACACCCGACAGATGTTTTTC.

CDR3 DNA: TGTGCCTTTTCCCAACGGGGGGACCTCGCCGATAAACTCATCTTT. This translates into CAFSQRGDLADKLIF. The chain combines TRDV3 with TRDJ1, with D tentatively TRDD3 (6 bases). Trimming took off 2 bases at V and 3 bases at J, with 19 bases between the two ends. Germline CDR1 TVYSNPD, CDR2 GDNSRS (reference sequence). The CDR3 loop spans 15 amino acids.

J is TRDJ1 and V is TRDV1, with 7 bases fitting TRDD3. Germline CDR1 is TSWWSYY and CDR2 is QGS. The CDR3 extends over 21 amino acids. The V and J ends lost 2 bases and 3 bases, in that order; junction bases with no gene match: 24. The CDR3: CALGEGPYSPLGIAMADKLIF. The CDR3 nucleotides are TGTGCTCTTGGGGAAGGCCCATATTCCCCACTGGGGATTGCCATGGCCGATAAACTCATCTTT.

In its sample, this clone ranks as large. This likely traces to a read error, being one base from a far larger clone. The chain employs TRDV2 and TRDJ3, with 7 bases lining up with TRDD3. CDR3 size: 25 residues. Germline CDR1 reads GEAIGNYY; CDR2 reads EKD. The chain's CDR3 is CACDTVSGWGTPLRLSSWDARQMFF. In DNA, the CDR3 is TGTGCCTGTGACACCGTGAGTGGATGGGGGACCCCGCTTCGTTTATCGTCCTGGGACGCCCGACAGATGTTTTTC.

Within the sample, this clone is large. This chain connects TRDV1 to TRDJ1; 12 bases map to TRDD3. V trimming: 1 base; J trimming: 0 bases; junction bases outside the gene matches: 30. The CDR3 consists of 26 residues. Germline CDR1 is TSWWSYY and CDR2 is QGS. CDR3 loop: CALGEPLLGGLYWGIPGETYTDKLIF. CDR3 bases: TGTGCTCTTGGGGAACCCCTCCTAGGGGGCCTTTACTGGGGGATACCGGGGGAAACGTACACCGATAAACTCATCTTT.

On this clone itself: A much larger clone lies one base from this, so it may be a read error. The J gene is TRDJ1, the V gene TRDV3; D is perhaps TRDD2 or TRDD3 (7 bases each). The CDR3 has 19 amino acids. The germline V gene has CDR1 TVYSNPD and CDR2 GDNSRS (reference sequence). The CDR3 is CALGASYPSWPLDGDKLIF. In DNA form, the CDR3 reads TGTGCTCTGGGGGCTTCCTATCCTAGCTGGCCCCTGGATGGCGATAAACTCATCTTT.

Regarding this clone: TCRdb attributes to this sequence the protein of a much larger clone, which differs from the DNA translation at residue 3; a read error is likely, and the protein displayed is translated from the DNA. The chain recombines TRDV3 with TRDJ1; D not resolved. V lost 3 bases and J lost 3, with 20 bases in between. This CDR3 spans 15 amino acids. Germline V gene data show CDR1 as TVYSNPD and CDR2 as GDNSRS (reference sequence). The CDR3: CALETPISHADKLIF. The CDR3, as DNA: TGTGCCTTGGAGACCCCTATATCCCACGCCGATAAACTCATCTTT.

The CDR3 loop is CACDPVLGERMYTDKLIF. The CDR3 bases are TGTGCCTGTGACCCAGTACTGGGGGAAAGGATGTACACCGATAAACTCATCTTT. V is TRDV2 and J is TRDJ1, with 9 bases fitting TRDD3. The CDR3 contains 18 residues. CDR1 and CDR2 (germline): GEAIGNYY, EKD. V lost 3 bases, J lost 0 bases, and 13 bases stayed unmatched.

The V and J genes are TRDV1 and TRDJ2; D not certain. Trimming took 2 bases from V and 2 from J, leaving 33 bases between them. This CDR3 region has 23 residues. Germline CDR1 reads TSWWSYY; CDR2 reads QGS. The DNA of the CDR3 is TGTGCTCTTGGGGAAACGAAGGTTCCCCCGCTACTGAGACCCCCTTTATTGACAGCACAACTCTTCTTT. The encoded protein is CALGETKVPPLLRPPLLTAQLFF.

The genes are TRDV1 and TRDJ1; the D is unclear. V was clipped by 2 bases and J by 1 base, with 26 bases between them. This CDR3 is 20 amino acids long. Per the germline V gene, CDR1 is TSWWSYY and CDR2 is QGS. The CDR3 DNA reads TGTGCTCTTGGGGAAAGGCGCTCCTGGTTACTGTGGGCTTGCACCGATAAACTCATCTTT. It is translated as CALGERRSWLLWACTDKLIF.

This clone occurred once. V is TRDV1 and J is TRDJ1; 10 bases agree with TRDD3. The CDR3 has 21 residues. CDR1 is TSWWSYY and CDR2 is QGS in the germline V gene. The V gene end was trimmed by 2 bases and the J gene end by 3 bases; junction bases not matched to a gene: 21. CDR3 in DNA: TGTGCTCTTGGGGAAAACCCCTTTCCTTGGGGTTGGGGGATACTTGCCGATAAACTCATCTTT. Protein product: CALGENPFPWGWGILADKLIF.

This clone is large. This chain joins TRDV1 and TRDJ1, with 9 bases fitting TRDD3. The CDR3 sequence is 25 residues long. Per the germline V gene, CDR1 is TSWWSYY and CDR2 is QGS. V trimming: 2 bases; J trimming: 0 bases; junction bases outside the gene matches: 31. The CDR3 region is CALGEVIYSRIILLGDGEYTDKLIF. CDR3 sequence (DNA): TGTGCTCTTGGGGAAGTAATCTACAGTCGCATCATTTTGCTGGGGGATGGGGAGTACACCGATAAACTCATCTTT.

The CDR3 sequence is CACDTLRSGGYDRDTDKLIF. CDR3 bases: TGTGCCTGTGACACTCTACGGTCTGGGGGATACGATCGGGACACCGATAAACTCATCTTT. This chain uses TRDV2 with TRDJ1; 12 bases are a match to TRDD3. The germline V gene encodes CDR1 GEAIGNYY and CDR2 EKD. The CDR3 contains 20 residues. The V and J ends lost 1 base and 0 bases, in that order; junction bases with no gene match: 14.

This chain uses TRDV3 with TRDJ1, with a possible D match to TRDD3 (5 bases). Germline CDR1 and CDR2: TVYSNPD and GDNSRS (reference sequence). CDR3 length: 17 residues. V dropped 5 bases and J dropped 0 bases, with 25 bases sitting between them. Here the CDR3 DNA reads TGTGCCCTCGGCCCTCCTCGGGGGCCCCGGTACACCGATAAACTCATCTTT. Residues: CALGPPRGPRYTDKLIF.

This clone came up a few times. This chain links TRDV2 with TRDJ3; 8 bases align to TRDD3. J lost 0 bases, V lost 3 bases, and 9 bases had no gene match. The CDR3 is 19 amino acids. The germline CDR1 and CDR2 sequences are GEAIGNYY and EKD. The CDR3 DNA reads TGTGCCTGTGACGCCGGGGGATATCAGAGCTCCTGGGACACCCGACAGATGTTTTTC. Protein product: CACDAGGYQSSWDTRQMFF.

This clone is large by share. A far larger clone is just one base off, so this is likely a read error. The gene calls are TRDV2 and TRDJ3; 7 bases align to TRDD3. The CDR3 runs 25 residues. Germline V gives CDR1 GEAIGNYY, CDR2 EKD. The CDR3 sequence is CACDTVSGWGTPLRLSSWGTRQMFF. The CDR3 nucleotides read TGTGCCTGTGACACCGTGAGTGGATGGGGGACCCCGCTTCGTTTATCGTCCTGGGGCACCCGACAGATGTTTTTC.

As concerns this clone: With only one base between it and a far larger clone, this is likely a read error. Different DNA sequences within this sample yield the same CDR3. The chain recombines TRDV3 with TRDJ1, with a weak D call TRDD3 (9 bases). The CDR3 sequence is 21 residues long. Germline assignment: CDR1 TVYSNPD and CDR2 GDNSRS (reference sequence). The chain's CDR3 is CASVYLPKPDWGTVYTDKLIF. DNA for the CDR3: TGCGCCTCTGTCTACCTTCCTAAACCGGACTGGGGGACCGTGTACACCGATAAACTCATCTTT.

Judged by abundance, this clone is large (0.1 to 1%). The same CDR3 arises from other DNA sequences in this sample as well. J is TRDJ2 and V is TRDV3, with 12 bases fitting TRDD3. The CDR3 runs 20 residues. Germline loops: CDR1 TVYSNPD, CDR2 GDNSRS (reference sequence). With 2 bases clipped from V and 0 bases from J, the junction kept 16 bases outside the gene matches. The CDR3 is CAFGGLGYWGILALTAQLFF. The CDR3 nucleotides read TGTGCCTTTGGGGGTTTAGGTTACTGGGGGATACTAGCTTTGACAGCACAACTCTTCTTT.